The T cell receptor beta chain under discussion was sequenced for a study of CD8+CD57+ T cells in acquired aplastic anemia. Study details: The mean DNA yield obtained from sorted CD4+ and CD8+ cells came to roughly 3 ug. The study's findings and limits: CD8+ Simpson's diversity did not differ significantly between patients and controls. Roughly 31 CD8+ CDR3 sequences were shared between patients and controls.

CDR1 and CDR2 from the germline V gene are SQVTM and ANQGSEA. The J segment lost 8 bases and the V segment lost 7 bases, leaving 6 bases of the junction unmatched. This CDR3 has 11 residues. As for this clonotype: Its antigen is still unknown.

Genomic DNA, the template, was used for profiling of the TCR beta VDJ and CDR3. MiXCR was run by TCRdb on the reads, yielding one entry per CDR3 protein. The sample has over 150,000 distinct CDR3 sequences, roughly 56% seen once. This receptor was obtained from a human donor in good health, serving as a control. This chain links TRBV29-1 with TRBJ1-1; 8 bases line up with TRBD1. The sample comprised sorted CD4+, CD8+, or CD8+CD57+ T cells (not recorded which) from PBMCs. CDR3 coding DNA: TGCAGCGCCGGACAGGGCCCCGAAGCTTTCTTT. As protein: CSAGQGPEAFF.